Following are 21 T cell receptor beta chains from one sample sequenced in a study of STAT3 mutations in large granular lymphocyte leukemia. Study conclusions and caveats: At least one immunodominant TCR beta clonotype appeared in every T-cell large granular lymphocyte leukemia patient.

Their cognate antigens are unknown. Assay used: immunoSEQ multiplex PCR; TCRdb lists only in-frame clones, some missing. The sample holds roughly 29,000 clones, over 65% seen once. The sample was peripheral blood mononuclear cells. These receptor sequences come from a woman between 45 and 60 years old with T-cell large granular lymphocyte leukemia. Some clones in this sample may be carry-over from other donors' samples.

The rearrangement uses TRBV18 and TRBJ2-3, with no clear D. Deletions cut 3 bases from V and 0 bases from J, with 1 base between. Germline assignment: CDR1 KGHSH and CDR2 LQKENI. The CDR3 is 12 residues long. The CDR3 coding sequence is TGTGCCAGCTCACCTAGCACAGATACGCAGTATTTT. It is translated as CASSPSTDTQYF.

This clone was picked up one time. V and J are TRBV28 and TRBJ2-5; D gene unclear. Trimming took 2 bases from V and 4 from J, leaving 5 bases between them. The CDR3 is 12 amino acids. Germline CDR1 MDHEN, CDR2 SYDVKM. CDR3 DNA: TGTGCCAGCAGTTTAGTCCTAGAGACCCAGTACTTC. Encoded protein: CASSLVLETQYF.

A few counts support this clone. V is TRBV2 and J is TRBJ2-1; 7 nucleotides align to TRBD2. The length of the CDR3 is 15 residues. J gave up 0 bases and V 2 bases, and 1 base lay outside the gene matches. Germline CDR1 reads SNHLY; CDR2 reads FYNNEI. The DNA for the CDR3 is TGTGCCAGCAGTGAATGGGGGGGCTCCTACAATGAGCAGTTCTTC. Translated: CASSEWGGSYNEQFF.

DNA for the CDR3: TGTGCCTGGAAAGGGAGCTCCTACGAGCAGTACTTC. This sequence encodes CAWKGSSYEQYF. The V gene is TRBV30, the J gene TRBJ2-7, with a tentative D call TRBD2 (5 bases). This CDR3 region has 12 residues. The germline CDR1 and CDR2 sequences are GTSNPN and SVGIG (reference sequence). Trimming left V 4 bases short and J 0 bases short, with 7 bases between. Drawing the rest from reference TRBV30 and TRBJ2-7, the complete variable domain is SQTIHQWPATLVQPVGSPLSLECTVEGTSNPNLYWYRQAAGRGLQLLFYSVGIGQISSEVPQNLSASRPQDRQFILSSKKLLLSDSGFYLCAWKGSSYEQYFGPGTRLTVT.

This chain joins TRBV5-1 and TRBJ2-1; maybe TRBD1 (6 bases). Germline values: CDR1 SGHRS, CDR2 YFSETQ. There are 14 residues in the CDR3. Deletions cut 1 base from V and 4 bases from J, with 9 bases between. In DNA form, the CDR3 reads TGCGCCAGCAGCTTGATGGACAGTTACAATGAGCAGTTCTTC. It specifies CASSLMDSYNEQFF. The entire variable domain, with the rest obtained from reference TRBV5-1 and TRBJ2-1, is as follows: KAGVTQTPRYLIKTRGQQVTLSCSPISGHRSVSWYQQTPGQGLQFLFEYFSETQRNKGNFPGRFSGRQFSNSRSEMNVSTLELGDSALYLCASSLMDSYNEQFFGPGTRLTVL.

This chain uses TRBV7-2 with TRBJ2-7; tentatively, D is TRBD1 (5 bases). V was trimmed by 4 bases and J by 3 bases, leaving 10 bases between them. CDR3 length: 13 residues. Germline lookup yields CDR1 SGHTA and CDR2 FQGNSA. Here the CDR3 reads CASSSGQRYEQYF. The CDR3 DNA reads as TGTGCCAGCAGCTCAGGACAACGCTACGAGCAGTACTTC.

CDR3 protein: CASKRVKDYEQYF. In DNA form, the CDR3 reads TGTGCCAGCAAACGGGTAAAGGACTACGAGCAGTACTTC. The chain employs TRBV5-4 and TRBJ2-7; D is uncertain. The CDR3 is 13 residues long. The V end lost 6 bases, the J end lost 3 bases, and 13 bases lay between the germline ends. Germline V CDR1 and CDR2: SGHNT, YYREEE (reference sequence).

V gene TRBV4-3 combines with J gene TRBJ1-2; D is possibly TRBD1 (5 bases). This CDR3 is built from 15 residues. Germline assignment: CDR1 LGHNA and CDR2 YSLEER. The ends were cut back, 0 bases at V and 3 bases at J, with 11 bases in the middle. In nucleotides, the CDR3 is TGCGCCAGCAGCCAAGACTCCGGGGCGGACTATGGCTACACCTTC. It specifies CASSQDSGADYGYTF.

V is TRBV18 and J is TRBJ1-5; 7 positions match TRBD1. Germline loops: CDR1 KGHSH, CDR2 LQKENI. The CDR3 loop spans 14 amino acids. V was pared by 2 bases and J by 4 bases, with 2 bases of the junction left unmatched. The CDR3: CASSPGQENQPQHF. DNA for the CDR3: TGTGCCAGCTCACCAGGACAGGAAAATCAGCCCCAGCATTTT.

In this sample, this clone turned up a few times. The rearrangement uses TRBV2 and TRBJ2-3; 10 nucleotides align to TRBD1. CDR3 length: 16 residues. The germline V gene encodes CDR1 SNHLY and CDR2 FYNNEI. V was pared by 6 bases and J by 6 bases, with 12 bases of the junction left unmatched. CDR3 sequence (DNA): TGTGCCAGCAGGAGCATGCCGGGACAGGGGCGGGATACGCAGTATTTT. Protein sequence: CASRSMPGQGRDTQYF. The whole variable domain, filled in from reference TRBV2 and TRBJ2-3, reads EPEVTQTPSHQVTQMGQEVILRCVPISNHLYFYWYRQILGQKVEFLVSFYNNEISEKSEIFDDQFSVERPDGSNFTLKIRSTKLEDSAMYFCASRSMPGQGRDTQYFGPGTRLTVL.

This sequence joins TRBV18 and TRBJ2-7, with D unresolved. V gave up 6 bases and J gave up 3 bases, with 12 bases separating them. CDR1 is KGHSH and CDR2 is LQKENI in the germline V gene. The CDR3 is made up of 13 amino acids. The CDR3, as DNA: TGTGCCAGCTCCCCCGGCAGCTACTACGAGCAGTACTTC. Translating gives CASSPGSYYEQYF.

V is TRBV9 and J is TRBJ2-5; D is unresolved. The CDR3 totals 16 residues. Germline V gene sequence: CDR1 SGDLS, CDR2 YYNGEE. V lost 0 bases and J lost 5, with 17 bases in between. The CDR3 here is CASSVDPSGRAETQYF. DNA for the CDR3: TGTGCCAGCAGCGTAGATCCGTCGGGTAGGGCGGAGACCCAGTACTTC.

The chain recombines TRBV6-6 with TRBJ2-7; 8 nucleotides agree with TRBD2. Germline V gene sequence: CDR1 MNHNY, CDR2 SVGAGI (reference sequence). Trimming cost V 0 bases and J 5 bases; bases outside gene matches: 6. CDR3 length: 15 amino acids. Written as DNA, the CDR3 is TGTGCCAGCAGTTACTCCGAGCGGGAGTCGCACGAGCAGTACTTC. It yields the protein CASSYSERESHEQYF.

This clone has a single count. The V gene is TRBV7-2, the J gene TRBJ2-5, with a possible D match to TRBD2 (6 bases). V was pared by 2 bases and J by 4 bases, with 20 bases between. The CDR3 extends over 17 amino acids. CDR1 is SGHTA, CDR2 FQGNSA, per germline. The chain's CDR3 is CASSLSAGMFTGETQYF. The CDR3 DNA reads TGTGCCAGCAGCTTATCGGCGGGAATGTTTACGGGAGAGACCCAGTACTTC.

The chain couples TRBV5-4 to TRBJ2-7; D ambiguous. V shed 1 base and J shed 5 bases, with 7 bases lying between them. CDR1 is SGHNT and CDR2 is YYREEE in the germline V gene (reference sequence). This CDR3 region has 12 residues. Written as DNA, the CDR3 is TGTGCCAGCAGCTTGTGGCGGAACGAGCAGTACTTC. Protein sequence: CASSLWRNEQYF.

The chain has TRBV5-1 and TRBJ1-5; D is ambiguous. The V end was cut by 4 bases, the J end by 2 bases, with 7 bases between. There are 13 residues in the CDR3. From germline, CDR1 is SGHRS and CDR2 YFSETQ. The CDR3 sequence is CASSNNGNQPQHF. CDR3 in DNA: TGCGCCAGCAGCAACAACGGCAATCAGCCCCAGCATTTT.

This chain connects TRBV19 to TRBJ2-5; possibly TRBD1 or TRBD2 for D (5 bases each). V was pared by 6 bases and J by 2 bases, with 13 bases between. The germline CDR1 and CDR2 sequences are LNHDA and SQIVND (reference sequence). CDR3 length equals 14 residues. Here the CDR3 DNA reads TGTGCCAGTAGCCCACGGGGCAGACAAGAGACCCAGTACTTC. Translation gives CASSPRGRQETQYF.

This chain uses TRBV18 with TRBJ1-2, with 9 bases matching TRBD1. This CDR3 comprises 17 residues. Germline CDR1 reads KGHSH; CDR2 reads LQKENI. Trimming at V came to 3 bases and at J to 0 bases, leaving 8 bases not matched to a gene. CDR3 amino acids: CASSPTGGPSTNYGYTF. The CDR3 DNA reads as TGTGCCAGCTCACCGACAGGGGGACCAAGCACTAACTATGGCTACACCTTC. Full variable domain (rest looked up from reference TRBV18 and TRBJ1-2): NAGVMQNPRHLVRRRGQEARLRCSPMKGHSHVYWYRQLPEEGLKFMVYLQKENIIDESGMPKERFSAEFPKEGPSILRIQQVVRGDSAAYFCASSPTGGPSTNYGYTFGSGTRLTVV.

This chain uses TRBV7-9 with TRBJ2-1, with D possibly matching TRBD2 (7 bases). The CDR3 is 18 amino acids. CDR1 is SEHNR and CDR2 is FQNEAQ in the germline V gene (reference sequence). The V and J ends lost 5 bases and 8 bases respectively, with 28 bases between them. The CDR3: CASSGGVKGGLVDHEQFF. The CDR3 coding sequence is TGTGCCAGCAGCGGGGGGGTCAAGGGGGGACTGGTCGACCATGAGCAGTTCTTC.

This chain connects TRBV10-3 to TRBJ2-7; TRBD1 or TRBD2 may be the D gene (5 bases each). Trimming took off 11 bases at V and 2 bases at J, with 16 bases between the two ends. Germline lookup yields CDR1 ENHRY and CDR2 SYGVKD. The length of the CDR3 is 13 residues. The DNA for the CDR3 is TGTGCCTTCTCCGGGACCAAGACCTACGAGCAGTACTTC. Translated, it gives CAFSGTKTYEQYF.

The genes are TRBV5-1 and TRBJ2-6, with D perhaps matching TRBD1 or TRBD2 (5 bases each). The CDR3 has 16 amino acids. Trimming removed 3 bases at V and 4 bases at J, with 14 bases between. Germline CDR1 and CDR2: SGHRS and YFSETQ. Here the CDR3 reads CASSWGPGTGANVLTF. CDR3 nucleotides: TGCGCCAGCAGCTGGGGCCCAGGGACCGGGGCCAACGTCCTGACTTTC.